A selection of T cell receptor beta chains follows, all from one sample in a study of blood T cell repertoires in COVID-19. Some clones are missing from TCRdb's copy, which holds only in-frame ones; the method was immunoSEQ multiplex PCR. Of approximately 97,000 clones listed, 90% are singletons. Sample: peripheral blood. These receptors were collected from a man aged 55 to 70 with acute or convalescent COVID-19. The CDR3 runs from the conserved cysteine through the conserved F or W. Fields, in order: J gene, D gene, clone size, V gene, CDR3 protein, CDR3 DNA. D genes are given only for firm matches. Only part of the rows carry a size: once, few, many, or a class if the clone is expanded.

TRBJ1-1,NA,few,TRBV18,CASSPQMNTEAFF,TGTGCCAGCTCACCTCAGATGAACACTGAAGCTTTCTTT
TRBJ1-2,TRBD1,NA,TRBV5-1,CASSLGQGEGYGYTF,TGCGCCAGCAGCTTGGGACAGGGGGAAGGCTATGGCTACACCTTC
TRBJ2-5,TRBD1,NA,TRBV10-3,CAISGQGQETQYF,TGTGCCATCAGTGGACAGGGACAAGAGACCCAGTACTTC
TRBJ2-7,TRBD1,NA,TRBV18,CASSPDRTYEQYF,TGTGCCAGCTCACCGGACAGGACTTACGAGCAGTACTTC
TRBJ1-6,TRBD1,NA,TRBV6-6,CASSTSRQGHSPLHF,TGTGCCAGCAGTACAAGCCGACAGGGACATTCACCCCTCCACTTT
TRBJ2-2,TRBD1,NA,TRBV5-1,CASSPDRPNTGELFF,TGCGCCAGCAGCCCGGACAGGCCGAACACCGGGGAGCTGTTTTTT
TRBJ2-1,NA,NA,TRBV6-5,CASTGAAGTYNEQFF,TGTGCCAGCACCGGAGCGGCGGGAACTTACAATGAGCAGTTCTTC
TRBJ1-2,NA,NA,TRBV20-1,CSASPTDNYGYTF,TGCAGTGCTAGTCCGACTGATAACTATGGCTACACCTTC
TRBJ2-3,TRBD1,NA,TRBV18,CASSPDRAGDTQYF,TGTGCCAGCTCACCAGACAGGGCCGGGGATACGCAGTATTTT
TRBJ2-5,NA,NA,TRBV5-1,CASSSYQETQYF,TGCGCCAGCAGCTCGTACCAAGAGACCCAGTACTTC
TRBJ1-1,TRBD1,NA,TRBV5-1,CASKWQGAENTEAFF,TGCGCCAGCAAGTGGCAGGGGGCGGAGAACACTGAAGCTTTCTTT
TRBJ2-5,TRBD1,NA,TRBV14,CASSVGQIGKTQYF,TGTGCCAGCAGCGTGGGACAGATCGGAAAGACCCAGTACTTC
TRBJ1-5,NA,once,TRBV15,CATSRAQQSNQPQHF,TGTGCCACCAGCAGAGCCCAACAGTCAAATCAGCCCCAGCATTTT
TRBJ2-1,NA,NA,TRBV11-3,CASSLISYNEQFF,TGTGCCAGCAGTCTCATCAGTTACAATGAGCAGTTCTTC
TRBJ1-4,TRBD1,NA,TRBV7-9,CASSPTGGGEKLFF,TGTGCCAGCAGCCCTACAGGGGGGGGTGAAAAACTGTTTTTT
TRBJ2-3,NA,NA,TRBV6-5,CASSSPSTDTQYF,TGTGCCAGCAGTTCCCCTAGCACAGATACGCAGTATTTT
TRBJ1-1,NA,NA,TRBV6-5,CASRGATTEAFF,TGTGCCAGCAGGGGAGCGACCACTGAAGCTTTCTTT
TRBJ2-5,TRBD2,NA,TRBV10-2,CASGTSGLQETQYF,TGCGCCAGCGGGACTAGCGGACTACAAGAGACCCAGTACTTC
TRBJ1-2,TRBD1,NA,TRBV7-2,CASSRGGQGWGYTF,TGTGCCAGCAGCCGCGGGGGACAGGGATGGGGCTACACCTTC
TRBJ1-2,NA,NA,TRBV5-1,CASSGETGNYGYTF,TGCGCCAGCAGCGGGGAGACGGGAAACTATGGCTACACCTTC
TRBJ1-6,NA,NA,TRBV30,CAWSTASPLHF,TGTGCCTGGAGTACTGCTTCACCCCTCCACTTT
TRBJ2-7,TRBD1,few,TRBV25-1,CASRATGAYEQYF,TGTGCCAGCAGAGCTACAGGGGCCTACGAGCAGTACTTC
TRBJ1-1,TRBD1,NA,TRBV19,CASSIRTGVSEAFF,TGTGCCAGTAGTATCCGGACAGGGGTGTCTGAAGCTTTCTTT
TRBJ1-4,NA,NA,TRBV30,CAWSVPGSREKLFF,TGTGCCTGGAGTGTACCCGGTAGTCGCGAAAAACTGTTTTTT